This is a list of T cell receptor beta chains from one sample in a study of blood T cell repertoires in COVID-19. The repertoire was sequenced with immunoSEQ multiplex PCR; TCRdb's copy has only in-frame clones and lacks some. The data show 95,000 to 150,000 clones, about four fifths seen once. Sequenced: peripheral blood. The receptors come from a man in his sixties with active or convalescent COVID-19. Each CDR3 is given with its conserved first and last residue. D genes are given only for firm matches. The listing skips clone size in some rows; elsewhere it reads once, few, many or a size class.

j_gene,abundance,v_gene,d_gene,CDR3aa,CDR3nt
TRBJ1-2,-,TRBV6-5,-,CASSYSQANYGYTF,TGTGCCAGCAGTTACTCTCAGGCTAACTATGGCTACACCTTC
TRBJ2-1,-,TRBV4-3,TRBD1,CASSQDPDPRGQVHNEQFF,TGCGCCAGCAGCCAAGATCCGGATCCCCGTGGACAGGTTCACAATGAGCAGTTCTTC
TRBJ2-1,few,TRBV19,-,CASSIGSRGSYNEQFF,TGTGCCAGTAGTATAGGCTCGCGGGGCTCCTACAATGAGCAGTTCTTC
TRBJ1-5,-,TRBV7-2,-,CASSSEAGGPQHF,TGTGCCAGCAGCTCGGAGGCCGGTGGGCCCCAGCATTTT
TRBJ2-7,-,TRBV11-1,-,CASSSRTEAEQYF,TGTGCCAGCAGCTCCCGTACCGAAGCCGAGCAGTACTTC
TRBJ2-3,-,TRBV5-1,-,CASSVLADTDTQYF,TGCGCCAGCAGTGTACTAGCCGACACAGATACGCAGTATTTT
TRBJ2-1,-,TRBV6-1,TRBD2,CASSGEGAGSRWSSYNEQFF,TGTGCCAGCAGTGGAGAGGGAGCGGGATCCCGATGGAGCTCCTACAATGAGCAGTTCTTC
TRBJ2-7,-,TRBV28,TRBD2,CTSSRGLASYEQYF,TGTACCAGCAGCCGGGGACTAGCCTCCTACGAGCAGTACTTC
TRBJ2-7,few,TRBV3-1/TRBV3-2,-,CASSLGQSSYEQYF,TGTGCCAGCAGCCTGGGACAATCGTCCTACGAGCAGTACTTC
TRBJ1-2,-,TRBV2,-,CASSMSSNYGYTF,TGTGCCAGCAGTATGAGTTCTAACTATGGCTACACCTTC
TRBJ2-1,once,TRBV11-2,TRBD2,CASSLGVTAGEEWNEQFF,TGTGCCAGCAGCTTAGGTGTCACAGCGGGAGAGGAATGGAATGAGCAGTTCTTC
TRBJ2-1,few,TRBV4-3,TRBD2,CASSPGLAGAGEQFF,TGCGCCAGCAGCCCCGGACTAGCGGGAGCTGGGGAGCAGTTCTTC
TRBJ1-2,-,TRBV5-3,-,CARILSNTEPYGYTF,TGTGCCAGAATCCTGAGCAATACAGAACCCTATGGCTACACCTTC
TRBJ2-1,-,TRBV7-8,TRBD2,CASSLSGGRHNEQFF,TGTGCCAGCAGCTTATCGGGCGGGAGACACAATGAGCAGTTCTTC
TRBJ2-7,few,TRBV5-1,TRBD1,CASSRDRRGYEQYF,TGCGCCAGCAGCCGGGACAGAAGGGGCTACGAGCAGTACTTC
TRBJ2-3,-,TRBV5-8,-,CASSLAAGVITDTQYF,TGTGCCAGCAGCTTGGCCGCAGGGGTCATCACAGATACGCAGTATTTT
TRBJ2-2,once,TRBV4-3,TRBD2,CASSQDLGLAGWYTGELFF,TGCGCCAGCAGCCAAGATCTGGGACTAGCGGGATGGTACACCGGGGAGCTGTTTTTT
TRBJ2-7,-,TRBV4-1,TRBD2,CASSPREDYEQYF,TGCGCCAGCAGCCCCCGGGAGGACTACGAGCAGTACTTC
TRBJ2-2,-,TRBV11-2,TRBD1,CASSLDRGQGNAGELFF,TGTGCCAGCAGCTTAGATAGGGGACAGGGGAATGCCGGGGAGCTGTTTTTT
TRBJ2-3,-,TRBV7-3,-,CASSLSADTDTQYF,TGTGCCAGCAGCTTATCGGCGGACACAGATACGCAGTATTTT
TRBJ1-2,-,TRBV4-2,-,CASSQESPQVRGYTF,TGTGCCAGCAGCCAAGAATCCCCACAGGTTCGGGGCTACACCTTC
TRBJ2-1,-,TRBV7-9,-,CASSRDTSYNEQFF,TGTGCCAGCAGCCGGGACACCTCCTACAATGAGCAGTTCTTC
TRBJ1-2,once,TRBV24-1,-,CATSESPGGSNGYTF,TGTGCCACCAGTGAGTCCCCCGGGGGGAGCAATGGCTACACCTTC
TRBJ1-3,-,TRBV5-6,-,CASSPRPGDTIYF,TGTGCCAGCAGCCCCCGGCCCGGGGACACCATATATTTT
TRBJ2-3,-,TRBV24-1,TRBD1,CATSDSGQGGSTDTQYF,TGTGCCACCAGTGATTCCGGACAGGGTGGGTCCACAGATACGCAGTATTTT
TRBJ2-3,-,TRBV3-1/TRBV3-2,-,CASSQAGITDTQYF,TGTGCCAGCAGCCAGGCAGGGATCACAGATACGCAGTATTTT
TRBJ1-2,-,TRBV4-1,-,CASSQEGGYGYTF,TGCGCCAGCAGCCAAGAAGGGGGATATGGCTACACCTTC
TRBJ2-1,-,TRBV25-1,TRBD2,CASSDASGRNEQFF,TGTGCCAGCAGTGACGCTAGCGGGAGAAATGAGCAGTTCTTC
TRBJ1-5,-,TRBV3-1/TRBV3-2,-,CASSQGGIGGNQPQHF,TGTGCCAGCAGCCAAGGAGGGATTGGGGGCAATCAGCCCCAGCATTTT
TRBJ1-1,-,TRBV19,-,CASSITVNTEAFF,TGTGCCAGTAGTATCACGGTGAACACTGAAGCTTTCTTT
TRBJ1-6,-,TRBV27,TRBD1,CASKPDRGQADSPLHF,TGTGCCAGCAAACCCGACAGGGGGCAAGCGGATTCACCCCTCCACTTT
TRBJ2-5,-,TRBV7-9,-,CASSRDLETQYF,TGTGCCAGCAGTCGGGATCTAGAGACCCAGTACTTC
TRBJ2-7,-,TRBV6-2/TRBV6-3,-,CASSLKGGTLYEQYF,TGTGCCAGCAGCCTAAAGGGCGGGACCCTTTACGAGCAGTACTTC
TRBJ1-1,many,TRBV5-6,-,CASTDAGMAEAFF,TGTGCCAGCACCGATGCGGGTATGGCTGAAGCTTTCTTT
TRBJ2-3,-,TRBV7-9,TRBD2,CASSLLGTSGTDTQYF,TGTGCCAGCAGCTTACTTGGGACTAGCGGCACAGATACGCAGTATTTT
TRBJ2-5,-,TRBV5-1,-,CASAGYQETQYF,TGCGCCAGCGCGGGGTACCAAGAGACCCAGTACTTC
TRBJ1-1,-,TRBV7-6,-,CASGPGGWGTEAFF,TGTGCCAGCGGTCCGGGGGGCTGGGGCACTGAAGCTTTCTTT
TRBJ2-5,few,TRBV5-4,-,CASSFSPGTEETQYF,TGTGCCAGCAGCTTTTCGCCGGGTACCGAAGAGACCCAGTACTTC
TRBJ1-5,-,TRBV10-3,TRBD1,CAISVGQGAEEPQHF,TGTGCCATCAGTGTTGGCCAGGGGGCGGAGGAGCCCCAGCATTTT
TRBJ1-1,-,TRBV5-1,-,CASSLEGTSTEAFF,TGCGCCAGCAGCTTGGAAGGGACATCCACTGAAGCTTTCTTT
TRBJ2-7,-,TRBV27,TRBD1,CASRPGQGSYLYEQYF,TGTGCCAGCCGTCCGGGACAGGGGTCATACCTCTACGAGCAGTACTTC
TRBJ2-1,-,TRBV10-2,TRBD2,CASSETSGNAEQFF,TGCGCCAGCAGTGAAACTAGCGGGAATGCTGAGCAGTTCTTC
TRBJ2-5,-,TRBV3-1/TRBV3-2,TRBD2,CASSSWGLAGAGETQYF,TGTGCCAGCAGCTCATGGGGACTAGCGGGAGCGGGAGAGACCCAGTACTTC